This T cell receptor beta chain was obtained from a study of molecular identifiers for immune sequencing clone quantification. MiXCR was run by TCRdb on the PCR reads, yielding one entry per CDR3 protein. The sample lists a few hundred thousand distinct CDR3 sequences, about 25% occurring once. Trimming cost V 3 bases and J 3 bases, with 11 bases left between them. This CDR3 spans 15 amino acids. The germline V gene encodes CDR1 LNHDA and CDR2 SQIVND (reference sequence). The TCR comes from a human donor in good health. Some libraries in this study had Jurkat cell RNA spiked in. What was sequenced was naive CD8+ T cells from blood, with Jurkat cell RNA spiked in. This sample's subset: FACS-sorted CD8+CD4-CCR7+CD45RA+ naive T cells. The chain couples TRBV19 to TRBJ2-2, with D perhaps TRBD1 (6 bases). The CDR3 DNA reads TGTGCCAGTAGTATGTCGTCAGGGGACACCGGGGAGCTGTTTTTT. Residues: CASSMSSGDTGELFF.